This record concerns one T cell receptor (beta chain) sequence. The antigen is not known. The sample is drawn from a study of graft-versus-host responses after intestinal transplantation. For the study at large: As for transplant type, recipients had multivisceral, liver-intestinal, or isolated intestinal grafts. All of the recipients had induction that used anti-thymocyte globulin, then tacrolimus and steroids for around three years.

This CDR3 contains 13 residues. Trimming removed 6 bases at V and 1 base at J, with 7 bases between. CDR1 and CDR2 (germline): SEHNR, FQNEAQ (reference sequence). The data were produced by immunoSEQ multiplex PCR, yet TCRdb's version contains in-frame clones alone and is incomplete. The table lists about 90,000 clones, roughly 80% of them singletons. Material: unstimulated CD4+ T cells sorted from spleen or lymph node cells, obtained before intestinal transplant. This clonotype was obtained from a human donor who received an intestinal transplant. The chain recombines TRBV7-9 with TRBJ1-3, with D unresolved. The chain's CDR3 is CASRRDSGNTIYF. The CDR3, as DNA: TGTGCCAGCAGACGGGATTCTGGAAACACCATATATTTT.